The rows below give T cell receptor beta chains drawn from one sample of a study of blood T cells in healthy people across ages. From the 5' RACE reads, TCRdb called clonotypes with MiXCR, one entry per CDR3 protein. Of hundreds of thousands of distinct CDR3 sequences in the sample, under 45% were seen once. Sequenced: blood. These receptors all stem from a man aged 55-75 years in good health. Each CDR3 is given with its conserved first and last residue. D genes are given only for firm matches. Clone size, where shown, is once, few, many, or a class for clones that have expanded.

d_gene: TRBD1; j_gene: TRBJ2-7; abundance: NA; v_gene: TRBV12-3/TRBV12-4; CDR3aa: CASSKGQGALYEQYF; CDR3nt: TGTGCCAGCAGTAAAGGACAGGGTGCCCTCTACGAGCAGTACTTC
d_gene: NA; j_gene: TRBJ1-2; abundance: NA; v_gene: TRBV6-4; CDR3aa: CASSDSGRANYGYTF; CDR3nt: TGTGCCAGCAGTGACTCGGGCAGGGCTAACTATGGCTACACCTTC
d_gene: NA; j_gene: TRBJ1-5; abundance: few; v_gene: TRBV3-1; CDR3aa: CASSRGGTNQPQHF; CDR3nt: TGTGCCAGCAGCCGAGGAGGTACGAATCAGCCCCAGCATTTT
d_gene: TRBD2; j_gene: TRBJ2-4; abundance: few; v_gene: TRBV6-2/TRBV6-3; CDR3aa: CASRPIAGGLAKNIQYF; CDR3nt: TGTGCCAGCAGACCGATAGCGGGGGGCTTAGCCAAAAACATTCAGTACTTC
d_gene: NA; j_gene: TRBJ2-2; abundance: once; v_gene: TRBV7-9; CDR3aa: CASSLRPDGSGELFF; CDR3nt: TGTGCCAGCAGCTTGAGGCCAGACGGTTCCGGGGAGCTGTTTTTT
d_gene: TRBD1; j_gene: TRBJ1-2; abundance: few; v_gene: TRBV5-1; CDR3aa: CASSLDGTGPYGYTF; CDR3nt: TGCGCCAGCAGCTTGGACGGGACAGGCCCCTATGGCTACACCTTC
d_gene: NA; j_gene: TRBJ1-2; abundance: few; v_gene: TRBV30; CDR3aa: CAWSPIRGNYGYTF; CDR3nt: TGTGCCTGGAGCCCAATTAGGGGGAACTATGGCTACACCTTC
d_gene: TRBD2; j_gene: TRBJ2-5; abundance: NA; v_gene: TRBV20-1; CDR3aa: CSAKTSGGDETQYF; CDR3nt: TGCAGTGCTAAGACTAGCGGGGGGGACGAGACCCAGTACTTC
d_gene: NA; j_gene: TRBJ2-1; abundance: NA; v_gene: TRBV5-6; CDR3aa: CASSTGRRDEQFF; CDR3nt: TGTGCCAGCAGCACTGGTCGAAGGGATGAGCAGTTCTTC
d_gene: NA; j_gene: TRBJ2-3; abundance: NA; v_gene: TRBV24-1; CDR3aa: CATSDPGREDTQYF; CDR3nt: TGTGCCACCAGTGACCCGGGCCGTGAGGATACGCAGTATTTT
d_gene: TRBD1; j_gene: TRBJ2-7; abundance: NA; v_gene: TRBV10-3; CDR3aa: CAISESGTGIYEQYF; CDR3nt: TGTGCCATCAGTGAGTCAGGGACAGGGATCTACGAGCAGTACTTC
d_gene: TRBD2; j_gene: TRBJ2-3; abundance: NA; v_gene: TRBV6-2/TRBV6-3; CDR3aa: CASTRGRLANSDTQYF; CDR3nt: TGTGCCAGCACCCGCGGTCGACTAGCTAACTCAGATACGCAGTATTTT
d_gene: TRBD1; j_gene: TRBJ2-7; abundance: NA; v_gene: TRBV7-9; CDR3aa: CASSPGQGGLYEQYF; CDR3nt: TGTGCCAGCAGCCCCGGACAGGGTGGGCTCTACGAGCAGTACTTC
d_gene: NA; j_gene: TRBJ2-7; abundance: NA; v_gene: TRBV12-3/TRBV12-4; CDR3aa: CASSLGAKTYEQYF; CDR3nt: TGTGCCAGCAGTTTGGGGGCTAAAACCTACGAGCAGTACTTC
d_gene: NA; j_gene: TRBJ2-2; abundance: few; v_gene: TRBV5-1; CDR3aa: CASSMLGQTKTGELFF; CDR3nt: TGCGCCAGCAGTATGCTAGGACAAACGAAGACCGGGGAGTTGTTTTTT
d_gene: TRBD2; j_gene: TRBJ2-1; abundance: NA; v_gene: TRBV2; CDR3aa: CASSEVLAAYNEQFF; CDR3nt: TGTGCCAGCAGTGAAGTGCTAGCGGCCTACAATGAGCAGTTCTTC
d_gene: NA; j_gene: TRBJ1-2; abundance: NA; v_gene: TRBV9; CDR3aa: CASSGQESYGYTF; CDR3nt: TGTGCCAGCAGCGGACAGGAGAGCTATGGCTACACCTTC
d_gene: NA; j_gene: TRBJ1-6; abundance: NA; v_gene: TRBV20-1; CDR3aa: CSAPDRTSSYNSPLHF; CDR3nt: TGCAGTGCTCCCGACAGAACAAGCTCCTATAATTCACCCCTCCACTTT
d_gene: TRBD2; j_gene: TRBJ2-5; abundance: NA; v_gene: TRBV2; CDR3aa: CASSDRGSGGETQYF; CDR3nt: TGTGCCAGCAGTGACCGGGGGAGCGGGGGAGAGACCCAGTACTTC
d_gene: NA; j_gene: TRBJ1-5; abundance: few; v_gene: TRBV20-1; CDR3aa: CSARVGGGNQPQHF; CDR3nt: TGCAGTGCTAGAGTTGGGGGAGGGAATCAGCCCCAGCATTTT
d_gene: NA; j_gene: TRBJ2-7; abundance: NA; v_gene: TRBV3-1; CDR3aa: CASSQEPGMRGNHEQYF; CDR3nt: TGTGCCAGCAGCCAAGAGCCCGGAATGAGGGGGAACCACGAGCAGTACTTC
d_gene: NA; j_gene: TRBJ2-7; abundance: NA; v_gene: TRBV30; CDR3aa: CAWSRDTYEQYF; CDR3nt: TGTGCCTGGAGCCGGGACACCTACGAGCAGTACTTC
d_gene: TRBD2; j_gene: TRBJ2-1; abundance: many; v_gene: TRBV5-1; CDR3aa: CASSRDGGTYNEQFF; CDR3nt: TGCGCCAGCAGCCGAGACGGGGGGACTTACAATGAGCAGTTCTTC
d_gene: NA; j_gene: TRBJ1-6; abundance: NA; v_gene: TRBV27; CDR3aa: CASSSAGLENSPLHF; CDR3nt: TGTGCCAGCAGTTCGGCAGGGTTGGAAAATTCACCCCTCCACTTT
d_gene: NA; j_gene: TRBJ2-5; abundance: NA; v_gene: TRBV20-1; CDR3aa: CSASPPLARETQYF; CDR3nt: TGCAGTGCTAGCCCCCCCCTCGCTCGGGAGACCCAGTACTTC
d_gene: NA; j_gene: TRBJ2-7; abundance: NA; v_gene: TRBV4-3; CDR3aa: CASSQAGGKAYEQYF; CDR3nt: TGCGCCAGCAGCCAAGCTGGGGGGAAGGCCTACGAGCAGTACTTC
d_gene: NA; j_gene: TRBJ2-2; abundance: few; v_gene: TRBV12-3/TRBV12-4; CDR3aa: CASSLAASAGELFF; CDR3nt: TGTGCCAGCAGTTTAGCAGCTTCGGCCGGGGAGCTGTTTTTT
d_gene: NA; j_gene: TRBJ2-2; abundance: NA; v_gene: TRBV30; CDR3aa: CAWSERVRELFF; CDR3nt: TGTGCCTGGAGTGAACGGGTCCGGGAGCTGTTTTTT
d_gene: NA; j_gene: TRBJ2-2; abundance: NA; v_gene: TRBV9; CDR3aa: CASSEPPHGELFF; CDR3nt: TGTGCCAGCAGCGAGCCCCCCCACGGGGAGCTGTTTTTT
d_gene: NA; j_gene: TRBJ2-1; abundance: NA; v_gene: TRBV24-1; CDR3aa: CATSRSGARNEQFF; CDR3nt: TGTGCCACCAGTCGCTCAGGGGCGCGGAATGAGCAGTTCTTC
d_gene: NA; j_gene: TRBJ2-2; abundance: NA; v_gene: TRBV29-1; CDR3aa: CSVRGAKRGTGELFF; CDR3nt: TGCAGCGTTAGGGGGGCAAAAAGGGGCACCGGGGAGCTGTTTTTT
d_gene: NA; j_gene: TRBJ2-7; abundance: NA; v_gene: TRBV7-2; CDR3aa: CASSSSYRYEQYF; CDR3nt: TGTGCCAGCAGCTCCTCCTACCGCTACGAGCAGTACTTC
d_gene: TRBD1; j_gene: TRBJ1-5; abundance: few; v_gene: TRBV7-2; CDR3aa: CASSFGTGGQPQHF; CDR3nt: TGTGCCAGCAGCTTCGGAACAGGGGGGCAGCCCCAGCATTTT
d_gene: TRBD1; j_gene: TRBJ2-1; abundance: NA; v_gene: TRBV7-9; CDR3aa: CASSHDRVGIYNEQFF; CDR3nt: TGTGCCAGCTCACATGACAGGGTTGGAATCTACAATGAGCAGTTCTTC
d_gene: NA; j_gene: TRBJ2-5; abundance: few; v_gene: TRBV20-1; CDR3aa: CSARGRQSQETQYF; CDR3nt: TGCAGTGCTAGAGGAAGGCAGAGCCAAGAGACCCAGTACTTC
d_gene: TRBD1; j_gene: TRBJ2-4; abundance: few; v_gene: TRBV2; CDR3aa: CASRADRVSKNIQYF; CDR3nt: TGTGCCAGCAGGGCGGACAGGGTGTCCAAAAACATTCAGTACTTC
d_gene: TRBD1; j_gene: TRBJ1-6; abundance: NA; v_gene: TRBV28; CDR3aa: CASSFRDRLTYNSPLHF; CDR3nt: TGTGCCAGCAGTTTCCGGGACAGGCTTACATATAATTCACCCCTCCACTTT
d_gene: NA; j_gene: TRBJ2-2; abundance: NA; v_gene: TRBV9; CDR3aa: CAGSDRSDGGTGELFF; CDR3nt: TGTGCCGGTTCGGACAGGTCCGACGGGGGGACCGGGGAGCTGTTTTTT